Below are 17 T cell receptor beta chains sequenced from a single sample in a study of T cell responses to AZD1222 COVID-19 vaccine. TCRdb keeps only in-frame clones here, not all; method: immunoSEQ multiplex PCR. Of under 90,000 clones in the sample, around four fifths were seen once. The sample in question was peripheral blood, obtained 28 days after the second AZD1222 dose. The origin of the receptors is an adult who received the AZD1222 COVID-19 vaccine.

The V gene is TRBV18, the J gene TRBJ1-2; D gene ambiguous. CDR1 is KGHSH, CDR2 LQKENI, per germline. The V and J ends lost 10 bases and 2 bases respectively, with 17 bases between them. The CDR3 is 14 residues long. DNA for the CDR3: TGTGCCACGGCGGGAACCAGAGCGAACTATGGCTACACCTTC. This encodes CATAGTRANYGYTF. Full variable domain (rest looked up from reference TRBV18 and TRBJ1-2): NAGVMQNPRHLVRRRGQEARLRCSPMKGHSHVYWYRQLPEEGLKFMVYLQKENIIDESGMPKERFSAEFPKEGPSILRIQQVVRGDSAAYFCATAGTRANYGYTFGSGTRLTVV.

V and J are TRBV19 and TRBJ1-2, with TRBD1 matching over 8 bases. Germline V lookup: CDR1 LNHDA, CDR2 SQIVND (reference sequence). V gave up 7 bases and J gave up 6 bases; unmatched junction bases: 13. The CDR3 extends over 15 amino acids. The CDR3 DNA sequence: TGTGCCAGTACCACCTCAGGGGGCGGCTACCATGGCTACACCTTC. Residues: CASTTSGGGYHGYTF. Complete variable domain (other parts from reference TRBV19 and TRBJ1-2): DGGITQSPKYLFRKEGQNVTLSCEQNLNHDAMYWYRQDPGQGLRLIYYSQIVNDFQKGDIAEGYSVSREKKESFPLTVTSAQKNPTAFYLCASTTSGGGYHGYTFGSGTRLTVV.

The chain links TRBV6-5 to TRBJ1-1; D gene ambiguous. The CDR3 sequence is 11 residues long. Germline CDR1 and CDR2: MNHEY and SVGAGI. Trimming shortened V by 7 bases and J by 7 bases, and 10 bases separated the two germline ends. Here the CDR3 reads CASTTGVEAFF. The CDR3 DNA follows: TGTGCCAGCACCACTGGGGTTGAAGCTTTCTTT.

CDR3 sequence reads: CASSRTLSWGSGSGRSSYEQYF. The CDR3 DNA reads as TGCGCCAGCAGCCGGACGCTGTCATGGGGCAGTGGGAGCGGGAGGTCCTCCTACGAGCAGTACTTC. The chain is built from TRBV5-1 and TRBJ2-7, with TRBD2 identical over 9 bases. Germline CDR1 SGHRS, CDR2 YFSETQ. The junction had 26 bases not matched to a gene; V was cut back by 4 bases and J by 0 bases. CDR3 length: 22 residues. Drawing the rest from reference TRBV5-1 and TRBJ2-7, the complete variable domain is KAGVTQTPRYLIKTRGQQVTLSCSPISGHRSVSWYQQTPGQGLQFLFEYFSETQRNKGNFPGRFSGRQFSNSRSEMNVSTLELGDSALYLCASSRTLSWGSGSGRSSYEQYFGPGTRLTVT.

The CDR3 DNA follows: TGTGCCAGCAGCCGGACAGGGCAAAGCTATGGCTACACCTTC. This encodes CASSRTGQSYGYTF. The chain joins TRBV11-1 to TRBJ1-2; 8 bases match TRBD1. This CDR3 contains 14 residues. Germline loops: CDR1 SGHAT, CDR2 FQDESV (reference sequence). Losses at the gene ends were 5 bases for V and 4 bases for J; bases not matched to a gene: 6.

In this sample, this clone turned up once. CDR3 nucleotides: TGTGCCAGCAGGGGGGCCCAAGACCGGGGGCTGAGTAACACTGAAGCTTTCTTT. Translation gives CASRGAQDRGLSNTEAFF. The rearrangement uses TRBV2 and TRBJ1-1, with D possibly TRBD1 on 6 matching bases. V gave up 6 bases and J gave up 2 bases, with 25 bases separating them. Germline V gives CDR1 SNHLY, CDR2 FYNNEI. The CDR3 length is 18 residues.

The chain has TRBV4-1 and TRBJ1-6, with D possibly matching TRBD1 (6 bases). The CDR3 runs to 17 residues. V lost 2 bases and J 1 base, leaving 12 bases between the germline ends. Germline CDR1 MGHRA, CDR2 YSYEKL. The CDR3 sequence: CASSQRGMGSYNSPLHF. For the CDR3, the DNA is TGCGCCAGCAGCCAAAGGGGGATGGGGTCCTATAATTCACCCCTCCACTTT.

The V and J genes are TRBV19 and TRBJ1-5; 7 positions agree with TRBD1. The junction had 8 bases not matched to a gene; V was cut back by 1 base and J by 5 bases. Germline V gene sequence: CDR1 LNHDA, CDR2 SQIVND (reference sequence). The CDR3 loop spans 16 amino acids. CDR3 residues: CASSIGRAGGYQPQHF. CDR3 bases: TGTGCCAGTAGTATAGGTCGGGCAGGGGGTTATCAGCCCCAGCATTTT. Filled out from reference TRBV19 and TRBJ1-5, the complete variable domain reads DGGITQSPKYLFRKEGQNVTLSCEQNLNHDAMYWYRQDPGQGLRLIYYSQIVNDFQKGDIAEGYSVSREKKESFPLTVTSAQKNPTAFYLCASSIGRAGGYQPQHFGDGTRLSIL.

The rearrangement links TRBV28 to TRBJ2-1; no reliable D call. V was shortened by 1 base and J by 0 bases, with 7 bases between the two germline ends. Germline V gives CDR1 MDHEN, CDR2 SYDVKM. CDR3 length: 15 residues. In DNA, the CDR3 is TGTGCCAGCAGTTTATCGAGATCCTCCTACAATGAGCAGTTCTTC. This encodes CASSLSRSSYNEQFF.

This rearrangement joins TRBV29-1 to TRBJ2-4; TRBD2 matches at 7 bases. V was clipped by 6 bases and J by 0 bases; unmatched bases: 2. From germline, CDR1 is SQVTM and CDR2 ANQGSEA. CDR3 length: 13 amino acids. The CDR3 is CSVAGLAKNIQYF. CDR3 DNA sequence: TGCAGCGTAGCGGGATTAGCCAAAAACATTCAGTACTTC.

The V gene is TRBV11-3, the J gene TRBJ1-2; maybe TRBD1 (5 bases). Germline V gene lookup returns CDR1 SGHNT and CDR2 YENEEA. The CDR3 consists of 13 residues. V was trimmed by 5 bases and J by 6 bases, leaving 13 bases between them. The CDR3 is CASSTGRGDGYTF. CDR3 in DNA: TGTGCCAGCAGCACCGGCCGGGGCGATGGCTACACCTTC.

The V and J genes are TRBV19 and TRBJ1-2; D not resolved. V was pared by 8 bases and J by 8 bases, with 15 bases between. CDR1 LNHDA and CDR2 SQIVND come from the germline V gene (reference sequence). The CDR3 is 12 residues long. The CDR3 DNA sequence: TGTGCCAGTCGCAGACTCAACACAGGCTACACCTTC. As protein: CASRRLNTGYTF. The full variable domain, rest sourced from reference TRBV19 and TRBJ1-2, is DGGITQSPKYLFRKEGQNVTLSCEQNLNHDAMYWYRQDPGQGLRLIYYSQIVNDFQKGDIAEGYSVSREKKESFPLTVTSAQKNPTAFYLCASRRLNTGYTFGSGTRLTVV.

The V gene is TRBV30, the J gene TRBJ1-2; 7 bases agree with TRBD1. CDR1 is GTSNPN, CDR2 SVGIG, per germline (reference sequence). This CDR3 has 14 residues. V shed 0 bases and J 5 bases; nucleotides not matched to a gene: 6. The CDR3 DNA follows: TGTGCCTGGAGTGTGGCAGGGGGGGGATATGGCTACACCTTC. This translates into CAWSVAGGGYGYTF.

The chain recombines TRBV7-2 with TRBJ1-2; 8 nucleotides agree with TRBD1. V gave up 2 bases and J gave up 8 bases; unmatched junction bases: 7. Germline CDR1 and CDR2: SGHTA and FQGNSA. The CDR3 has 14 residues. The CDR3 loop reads CASSLRTGGRGYTF. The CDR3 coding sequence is TGTGCCAGCAGCTTACGAACAGGGGGAAGAGGCTACACCTTC.

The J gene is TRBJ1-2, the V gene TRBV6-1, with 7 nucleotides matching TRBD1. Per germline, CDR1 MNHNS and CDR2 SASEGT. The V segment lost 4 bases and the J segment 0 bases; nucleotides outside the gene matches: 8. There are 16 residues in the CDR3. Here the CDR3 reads CASSGGGNSPNYGYTF. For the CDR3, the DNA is TGTGCCAGCAGTGGAGGGGGCAACTCCCCTAACTATGGCTACACCTTC.

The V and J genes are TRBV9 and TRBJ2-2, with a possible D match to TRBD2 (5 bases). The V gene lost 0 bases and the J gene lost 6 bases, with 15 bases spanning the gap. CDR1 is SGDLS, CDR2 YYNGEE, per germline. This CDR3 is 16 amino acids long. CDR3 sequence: CASSVGGRTPAGELFF. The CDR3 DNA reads TGTGCCAGCAGCGTAGGTGGCAGGACTCCCGCCGGGGAGCTGTTTTTT.

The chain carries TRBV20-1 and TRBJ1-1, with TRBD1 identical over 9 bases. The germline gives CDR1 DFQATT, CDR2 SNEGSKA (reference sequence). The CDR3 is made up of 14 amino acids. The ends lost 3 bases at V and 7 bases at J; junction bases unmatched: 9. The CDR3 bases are TGCAGTGCTAGTGGACAGGGGAAAGTGGGTGAAGCTTTCTTT. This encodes CSASGQGKVGEAFF.